This entry lists 13 T cell receptor beta chains sequenced from one sample in a study of T-cell reconstitution after alpha-beta-depleted transplantation in children. Unique molecular identifiers featured in how the TCRbeta library was prepared. TCRdb re-called the PCR reads with MiXCR, one entry per CDR3 protein. The sample lists about a million distinct CDR3 sequences, roughly 31% seen once, with over 25% in the top ten. The sample was PBMCs, mostly from graft donor cells, taken 360 days after TCRalphabeta/CD19-depleted stem cell transplant. These receptor sequences come from a boy under two years old who had a stem cell transplant for SCID, so the T cells may come from the graft donor.

This clonotype was detected many times. The rearrangement joins TRBV7-2 to TRBJ2-2; 7 bases are shared with TRBD1. Germline V gives CDR1 SGHTA, CDR2 FQGNSA. The CDR3 extends over 15 amino acids. Trimming at V came to 5 bases and at J to 3 bases, leaving 6 bases not matched to a gene. CDR3 protein: CASSLRGSDTGELFF. The CDR3 DNA reads as TGTGCCAGCAGCCTCAGGGGGTCGGACACCGGGGAGCTGTTTTTT.

This sequence joins TRBV30 and TRBJ2-1; 13 nucleotides agree with TRBD2. Losses at the gene ends were 5 bases for V and 10 bases for J; bases not matched to a gene: 5. CDR1 and CDR2 (germline): GTSNPN, SVGIG (reference sequence). This CDR3 spans 13 amino acids. Here the CDR3 reads CAWSLAGGQEQFF. The CDR3 nucleotides are TGTGCCTGGTCACTAGCGGGGGGGCAGGAGCAGTTCTTC.

This sequence joins TRBV7-3 and TRBJ2-3; TRBD1 aligns across 7 bases. After removal of 2 bases from V and 1 base from J, the junction contained 6 bases not matched to a gene. CDR3 length: 16 amino acids. Germline CDR1 SGHTA, CDR2 FQGTGA. The DNA of the CDR3 is TGTGCCAGCAGCTTAGAGGGAAGGGGGCGCACAGATACGCAGTATTTT. It codes for CASSLEGRGRTDTQYF.

This clonotype was observed a few times. This chain uses TRBV6-5 with TRBJ2-7, with a possible D match to TRBD1 (5 bases). Germline-derived CDR1 and CDR2 are MNHEY and SVGAGI. Deletions cut 8 bases from V and 3 bases from J, with 11 bases between. This CDR3 has 12 amino acids. The CDR3 reads CASGKTDYEQYF. DNA for the CDR3: TGTGCCAGCGGTAAGACAGACTACGAGCAGTACTTC.

The rearrangement links TRBV7-2 to TRBJ2-3, with unresolved D. The germline V and J ends were trimmed by 4 bases and 5 bases, with 16 bases remaining between them. The CDR3 has 15 residues. Germline-derived CDR1 and CDR2 are SGHTA and FQGNSA. DNA of the CDR3: TGTGCCAGCAGCTCTAGGACCCCAACGGGAGATACGCAGTATTTT. Translating it yields CASSSRTPTGDTQYF.

This CDR3 reads CASSKTGIYTF. The CDR3 coding sequence is TGTGCCAGCAGCAAGACAGGGATCTACACCTTC. The chain joins TRBV11-2 to TRBJ1-2, with TRBD1 matching 7 bases. The CDR3 has 11 residues. Germline V gene sequence: CDR1 SGHAT, CDR2 FQNNGV. Trimming at V came to 5 bases and at J to 10 bases, leaving 4 bases not matched to a gene.

This clonotype was picked up many times. The chain couples TRBV12-3 or TRBV12-4 to TRBJ2-6; 11 bases line up with TRBD1. The V gene end was trimmed by 6 bases and the J gene end by 3 bases; junction bases not matched to a gene: 7. The CDR3 loop spans 17 amino acids. The CDR3 DNA follows: TGTGCCAGCAGAAGAGGACAGGGGGCGGTTGGGGCCAACGTCCTGACTTTC. The encoded protein is CASRRGQGAVGANVLTF.

The rearrangement links TRBV6-2 or TRBV6-3 to TRBJ2-7, with TRBD1 matching 8 bases. The CDR3 loop spans 13 amino acids. Trimming at V came to 7 bases and at J to 6 bases, leaving 8 bases not matched to a gene. Germline V gives CDR1 MNHEY, CDR2 SVGEGT. For the CDR3, the DNA is TGTGCCAGCATAAAGACAGGGGTCGGCGAGCAGTACTTC. Translation: CASIKTGVGEQYF.

J is TRBJ2-5 and V is TRBV15; D may be TRBD2 (6 bases). V gave up 3 bases and J gave up 5 bases, with 19 bases separating them. CDR3 length equals 16 residues. Per the germline V gene, CDR1 is LNHNV and CDR2 is YYDKDF (reference sequence). The CDR3 here is CATSRLKIGAGETQYF. In DNA form, the CDR3 reads TGTGCCACCAGCAGGCTTAAGATAGGGGCGGGGGAGACCCAGTACTTC.

The chain employs TRBV18 and TRBJ2-7, with D uncertain. Germline V gene sequence: CDR1 KGHSH, CDR2 LQKENI. V lost 1 base, J lost 5 bases, and 6 bases lay in between. The CDR3 has 12 amino acids. The chain's CDR3 is CASSPLGNEQYF. The CDR3 nucleotides are TGTGCCAGCTCACCACTCGGAAACGAGCAGTACTTC.

The chain employs TRBV5-1 and TRBJ1-2, with D unclear. Germline V gene data show CDR1 as SGHRS and CDR2 as YFSETQ. The CDR3 is 15 amino acids. Trimming shortened V by 0 bases and J by 2 bases, and 11 bases separated the two germline ends. The DNA for the CDR3 is TGCGCCAGCAGCTTGGATTTGCTCTCAAACTATGGCTACACCTTC. Its translation: CASSLDLLSNYGYTF.

This clonotype was detected only a few times. The rearrangement joins TRBV3-1 to TRBJ2-7; D gene unclear. The CDR3 is 14 residues long. CDR1 is LGHDT, CDR2 YNNKEL, per germline (reference sequence). Trimming took 2 bases from V and 6 from J, leaving 14 bases between them. The CDR3 DNA follows: TGTGCCAGCAGCCAATCTAGGGATGTGGCCGAGCAGTACTTC. Translated, it gives CASSQSRDVAEQYF.

The rearrangement joins TRBV5-1 to TRBJ2-3; a possible D gene is TRBD2 (5 bases). V was clipped by 0 bases and J by 1 base, with 12 bases between them. CDR1 is SGHRS, CDR2 YFSETQ, per germline. The CDR3 has 16 amino acids. CDR3 bases: TGCGCCAGCAGCTTGGTGGGGAGCTCACGCACAGATACGCAGTATTTT. It codes for CASSLVGSSRTDTQYF.